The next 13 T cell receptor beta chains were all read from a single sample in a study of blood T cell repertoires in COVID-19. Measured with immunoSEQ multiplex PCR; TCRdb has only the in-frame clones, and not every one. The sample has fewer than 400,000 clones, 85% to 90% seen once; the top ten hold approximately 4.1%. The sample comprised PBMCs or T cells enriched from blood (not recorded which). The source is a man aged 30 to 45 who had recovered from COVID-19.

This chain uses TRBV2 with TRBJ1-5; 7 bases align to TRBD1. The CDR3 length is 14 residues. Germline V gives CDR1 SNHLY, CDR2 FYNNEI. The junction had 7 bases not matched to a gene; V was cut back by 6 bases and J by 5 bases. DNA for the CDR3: TGTGCCAGCAGAGGACAGGTCCCATATCAGCCCCAGCATTTT. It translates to CASRGQVPYQPQHF.

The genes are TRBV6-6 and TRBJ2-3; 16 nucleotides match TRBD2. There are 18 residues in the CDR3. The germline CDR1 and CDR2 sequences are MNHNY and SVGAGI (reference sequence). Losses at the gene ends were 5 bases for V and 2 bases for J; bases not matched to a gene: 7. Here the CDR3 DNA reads TGTGCCAGCAGTCGCGAGGGGACTAGCGGGGGGGTCACAGATACGCAGTATTTT. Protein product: CASSREGTSGGVTDTQYF.

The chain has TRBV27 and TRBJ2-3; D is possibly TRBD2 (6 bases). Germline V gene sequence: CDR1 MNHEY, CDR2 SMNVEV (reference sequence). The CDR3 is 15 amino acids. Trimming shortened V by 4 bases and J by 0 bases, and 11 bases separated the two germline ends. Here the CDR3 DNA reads TGTGCCAGCAGTTGGTCAGGGACTAGCACAGATACGCAGTATTTT. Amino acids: CASSWSGTSTDTQYF.

CDR3 DNA: TGTGCCAGCAGTTACGGGGCAGACTTGAACACTGAAGCTTTCTTT. Translation: CASSYGADLNTEAFF. This chain connects TRBV6-5 to TRBJ1-1; weak D call: TRBD1 (5 bases). Trimming cost V 2 bases and J 0 bases, with 10 bases left between them. This CDR3 region has 15 residues. Germline lookup yields CDR1 MNHEY and CDR2 SVGAGI.

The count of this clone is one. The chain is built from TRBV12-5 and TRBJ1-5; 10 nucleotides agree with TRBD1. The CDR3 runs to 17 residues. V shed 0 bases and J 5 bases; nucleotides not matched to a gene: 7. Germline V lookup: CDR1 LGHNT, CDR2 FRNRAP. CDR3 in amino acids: CASGLVAGTGVDQPQHF. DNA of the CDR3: TGTGCTAGTGGTTTGGTTGCCGGGACAGGGGTCGATCAGCCCCAGCATTTT.

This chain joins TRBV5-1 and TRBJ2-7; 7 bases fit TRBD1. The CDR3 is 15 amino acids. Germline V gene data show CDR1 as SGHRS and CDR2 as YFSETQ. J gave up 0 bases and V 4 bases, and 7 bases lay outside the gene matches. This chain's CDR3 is CASSPGQVHSYEQYF. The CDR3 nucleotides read TGCGCCAGCAGCCCAGGACAGGTCCACTCCTACGAGCAGTACTTC.

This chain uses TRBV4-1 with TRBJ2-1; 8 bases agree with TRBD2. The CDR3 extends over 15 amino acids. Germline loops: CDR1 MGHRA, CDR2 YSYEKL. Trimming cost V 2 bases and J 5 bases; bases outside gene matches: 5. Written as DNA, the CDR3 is TGCGCCAGCAGCCAACTCCCGGGGGGGAACAATGAGCAGTTCTTC. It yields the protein CASSQLPGGNNEQFF.

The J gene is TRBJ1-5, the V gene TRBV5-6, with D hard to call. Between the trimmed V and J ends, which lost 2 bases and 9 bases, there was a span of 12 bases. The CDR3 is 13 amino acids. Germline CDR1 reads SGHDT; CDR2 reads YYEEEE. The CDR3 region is CASSLSGSRPQHF. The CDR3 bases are TGTGCCAGCAGCTTATCGGGAAGTAGGCCCCAGCATTTT. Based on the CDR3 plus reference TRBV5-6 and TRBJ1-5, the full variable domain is DAGVTQSPTHLIKTRGQQVTLRCSPKSGHDTVSWYQQALGQGPQFIFQYYEEEERQRGNFPDRFSGHQFPNYSSELNVNALLLGDSALYLCASSLSGSRPQHFGDGTRLSIL.

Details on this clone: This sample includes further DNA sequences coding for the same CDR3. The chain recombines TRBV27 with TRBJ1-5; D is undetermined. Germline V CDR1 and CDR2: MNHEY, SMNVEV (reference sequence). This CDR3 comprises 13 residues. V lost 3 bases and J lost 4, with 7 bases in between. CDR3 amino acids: CASSLRGNQPQHF. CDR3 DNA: TGTGCCAGCAGTTTGCGAGGGAATCAGCCCCAGCATTTT.

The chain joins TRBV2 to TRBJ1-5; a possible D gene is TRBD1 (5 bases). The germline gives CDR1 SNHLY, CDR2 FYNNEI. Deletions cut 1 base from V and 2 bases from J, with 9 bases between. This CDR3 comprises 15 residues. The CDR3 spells CASSEVETGNQPQHF. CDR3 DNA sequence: TGTGCCAGCAGTGAAGTAGAGACAGGCAATCAGCCCCAGCATTTT.

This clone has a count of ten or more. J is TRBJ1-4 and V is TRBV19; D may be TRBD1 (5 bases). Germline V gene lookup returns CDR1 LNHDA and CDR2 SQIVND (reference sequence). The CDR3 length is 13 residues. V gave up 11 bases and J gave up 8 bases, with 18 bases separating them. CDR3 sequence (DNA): TGTGCCGCCTCCCGTTCAGGGCGGGAAAAACTGTTTTTT. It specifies CAASRSGREKLFF.

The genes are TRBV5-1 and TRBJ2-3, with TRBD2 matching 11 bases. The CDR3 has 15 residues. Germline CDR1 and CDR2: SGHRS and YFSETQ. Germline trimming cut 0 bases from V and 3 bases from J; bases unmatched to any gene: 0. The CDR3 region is CASSLGTSGTDTQYF. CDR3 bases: TGCGCCAGCAGCTTGGGGACTAGCGGGACAGATACGCAGTATTTT.

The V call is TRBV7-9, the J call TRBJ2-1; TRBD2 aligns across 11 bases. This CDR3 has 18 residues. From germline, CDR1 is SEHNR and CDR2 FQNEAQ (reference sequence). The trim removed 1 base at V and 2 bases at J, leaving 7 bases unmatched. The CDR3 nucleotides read TGTGCCAGCAGCTTAGTTCGGACTAGCGGGTATACCTACAATGAGCAGTTCTTC. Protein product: CASSLVRTSGYTYNEQFF.